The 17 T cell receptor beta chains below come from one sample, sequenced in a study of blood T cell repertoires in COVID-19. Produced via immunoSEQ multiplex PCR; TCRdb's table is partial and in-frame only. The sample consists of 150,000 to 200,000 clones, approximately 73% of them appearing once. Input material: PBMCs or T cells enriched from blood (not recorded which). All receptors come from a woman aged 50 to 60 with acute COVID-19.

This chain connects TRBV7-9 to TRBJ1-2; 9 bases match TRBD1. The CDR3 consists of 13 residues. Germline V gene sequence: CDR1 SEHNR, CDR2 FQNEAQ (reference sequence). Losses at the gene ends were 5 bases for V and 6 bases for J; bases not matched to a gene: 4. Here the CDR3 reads CASSGQGLDGYTF. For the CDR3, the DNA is TGTGCCAGCAGCGGACAGGGGTTAGATGGCTACACCTTC. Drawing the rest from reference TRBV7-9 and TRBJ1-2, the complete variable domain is DTGVSQNPRHKITKRGQNVTFRCDPISEHNRLYWYRQTLGQGPEFLTYFQNEAQLEKSRLLSDRFSAERPKGSFSTLEIQRTEQGDSAMYLCASSGQGLDGYTFGSGTRLTVV.

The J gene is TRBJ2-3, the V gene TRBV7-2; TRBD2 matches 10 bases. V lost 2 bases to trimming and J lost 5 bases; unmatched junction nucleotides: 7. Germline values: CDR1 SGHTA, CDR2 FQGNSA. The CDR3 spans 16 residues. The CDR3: CASSLQSGGAIDTQYF. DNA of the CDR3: TGTGCCAGCAGCTTACAAAGCGGGGGGGCGATAGATACGCAGTATTTT.

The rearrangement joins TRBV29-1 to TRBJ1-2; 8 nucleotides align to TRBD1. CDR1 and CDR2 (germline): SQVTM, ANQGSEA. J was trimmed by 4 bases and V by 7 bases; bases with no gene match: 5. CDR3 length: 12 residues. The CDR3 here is CSATGTGYGYTF. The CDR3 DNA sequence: TGCAGCGCAACCGGGACAGGCTATGGCTACACCTTC.

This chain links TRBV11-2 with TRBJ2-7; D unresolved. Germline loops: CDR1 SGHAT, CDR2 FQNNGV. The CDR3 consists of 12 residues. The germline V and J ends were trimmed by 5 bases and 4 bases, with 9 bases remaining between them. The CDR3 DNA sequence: TGTGCCAGCAGCCCCACTGGTTACGAGCAGTACGTC. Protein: CASSPTGYEQYV.

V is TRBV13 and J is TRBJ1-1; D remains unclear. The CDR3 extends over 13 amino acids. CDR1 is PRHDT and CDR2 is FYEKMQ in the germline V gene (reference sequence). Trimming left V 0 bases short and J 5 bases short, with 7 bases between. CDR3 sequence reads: CASSLGAGTEAFF. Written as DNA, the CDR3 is TGTGCCAGCAGCTTAGGAGCGGGGACTGAAGCTTTCTTT.

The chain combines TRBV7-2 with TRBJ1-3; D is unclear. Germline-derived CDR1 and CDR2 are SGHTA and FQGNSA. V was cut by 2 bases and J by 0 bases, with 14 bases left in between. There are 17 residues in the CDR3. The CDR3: CASSLRQVAISGNTIYF. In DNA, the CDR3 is TGTGCCAGCAGCTTAAGGCAGGTTGCGATCTCTGGAAACACCATATATTTT.

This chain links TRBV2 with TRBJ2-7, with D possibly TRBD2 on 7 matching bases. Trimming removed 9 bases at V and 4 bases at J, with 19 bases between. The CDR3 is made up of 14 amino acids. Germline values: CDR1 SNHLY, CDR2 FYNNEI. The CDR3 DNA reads TGTGCCAGTAGAGGAGGGGGAGGGGGTTACGAGCAGTACGTC. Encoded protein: CASRGGGGGYEQYV.

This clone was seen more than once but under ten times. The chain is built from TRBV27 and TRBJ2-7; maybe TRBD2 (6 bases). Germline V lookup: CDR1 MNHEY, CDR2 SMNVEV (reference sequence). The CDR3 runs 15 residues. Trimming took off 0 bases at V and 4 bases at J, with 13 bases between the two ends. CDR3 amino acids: CASSLSTSPGYEQYV. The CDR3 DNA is TGTGCCAGCAGTTTATCGACTAGTCCTGGATACGAGCAGTACGTC.

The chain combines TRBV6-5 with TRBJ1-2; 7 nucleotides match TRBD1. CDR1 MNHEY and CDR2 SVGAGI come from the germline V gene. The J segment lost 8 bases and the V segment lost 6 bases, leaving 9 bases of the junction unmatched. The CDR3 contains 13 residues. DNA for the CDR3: TGTGCCAGCAGCCGAGACAGGGCCGGCGGCTACACCTTC. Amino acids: CASSRDRAGGYTF.

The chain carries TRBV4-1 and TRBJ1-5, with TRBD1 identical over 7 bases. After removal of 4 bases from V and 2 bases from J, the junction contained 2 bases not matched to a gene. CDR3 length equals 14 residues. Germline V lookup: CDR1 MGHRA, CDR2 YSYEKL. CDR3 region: CASSLTGGNQPQHF. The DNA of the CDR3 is TGCGCCAGCAGCCTCACAGGGGGCAATCAGCCCCAGCATTTT.

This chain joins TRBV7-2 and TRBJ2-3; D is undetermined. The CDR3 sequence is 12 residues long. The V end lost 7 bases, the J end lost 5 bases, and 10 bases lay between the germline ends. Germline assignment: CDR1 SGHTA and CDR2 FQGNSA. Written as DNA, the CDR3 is TGTGCCAGCACCCACTACGGAGATACGCAGTATTTT. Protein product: CASTHYGDTQYF.

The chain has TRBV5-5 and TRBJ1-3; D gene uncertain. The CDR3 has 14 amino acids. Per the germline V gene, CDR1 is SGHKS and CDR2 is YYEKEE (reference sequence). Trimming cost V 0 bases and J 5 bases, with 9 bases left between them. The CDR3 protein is CASSLVELRNTIYF. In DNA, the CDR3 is TGTGCCAGCAGCTTGGTAGAGCTACGAAACACCATATATTTT.

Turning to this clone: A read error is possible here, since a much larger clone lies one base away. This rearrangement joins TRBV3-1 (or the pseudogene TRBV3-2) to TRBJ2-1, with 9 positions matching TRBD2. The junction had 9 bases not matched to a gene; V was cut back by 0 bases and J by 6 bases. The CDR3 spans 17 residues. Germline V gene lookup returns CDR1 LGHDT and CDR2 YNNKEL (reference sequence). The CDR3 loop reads CASSQDPGGREVNEQFF. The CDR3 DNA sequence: TGTGCCAGCAGCCAAGACCCCGGCGGGAGGGAGGTCAATGAGCAGTTCTTC.

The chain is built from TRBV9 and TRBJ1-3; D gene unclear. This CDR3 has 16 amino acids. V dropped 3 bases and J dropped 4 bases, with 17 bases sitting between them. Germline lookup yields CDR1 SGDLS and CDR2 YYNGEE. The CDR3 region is CASSERPAGAGNTIYF. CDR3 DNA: TGTGCCAGCAGCGAGCGCCCCGCCGGTGCGGGAAACACCATATATTTT.

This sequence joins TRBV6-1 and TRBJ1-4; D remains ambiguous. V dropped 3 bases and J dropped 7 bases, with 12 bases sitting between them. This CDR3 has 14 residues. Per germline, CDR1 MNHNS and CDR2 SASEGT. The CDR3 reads CASSDVGFGEKLFF. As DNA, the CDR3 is TGTGCCAGCAGTGATGTCGGTTTCGGTGAAAAACTGTTTTTT.

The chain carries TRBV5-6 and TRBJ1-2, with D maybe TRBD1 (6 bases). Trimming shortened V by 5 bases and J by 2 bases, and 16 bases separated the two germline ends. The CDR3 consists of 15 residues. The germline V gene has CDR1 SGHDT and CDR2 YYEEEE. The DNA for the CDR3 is TGTGCCAGCAGACTATCAGGGGACCCCAACTATGGCTACACCTTC. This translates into CASRLSGDPNYGYTF.

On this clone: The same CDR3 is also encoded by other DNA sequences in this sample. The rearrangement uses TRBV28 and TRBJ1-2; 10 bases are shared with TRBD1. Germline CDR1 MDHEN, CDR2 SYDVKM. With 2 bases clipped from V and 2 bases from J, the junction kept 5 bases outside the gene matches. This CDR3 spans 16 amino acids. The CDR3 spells CASSLGGTGANYGYTF. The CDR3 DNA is TGTGCCAGCAGTTTAGGTGGGACAGGGGCCAACTATGGCTACACCTTC.